This record looks at one T cell receptor (beta chain) sequence and its context. Its antigen remains unknown. This specimen comes from a study of cytotoxic CD8 clonotypes in ibrutinib-treated CLL. Study information: The authors obtained response samples at a median of about 11 months of treatment, range 6 to 36.

Targeted sequencing depth ranged from 1 in 200,000 to 1 in 1 million T cells. The repertoire was sequenced with immunoSEQ multiplex PCR; TCRdb's copy has only in-frame clones and lacks some. The table shows 200,000 to 250,000 clones, with 75% to 85% occurring only once. Findings of the study overall: Public clonotypes (which were uncommon) either contracted or remained stable on treatment.

Trimming left V 0 bases short and J 4 bases short, with 8 bases between. The CDR3 extends over 14 amino acids. Germline lookup yields CDR1 SGHRS and CDR2 YFSETQ. The J gene is TRBJ1-3, the V gene TRBV5-1; a weak D match, TRBD1 (5 bases). Sequencing was performed on PBMCs, taken after 12 months of ibrutinib treatment. The TCR comes from a human donor with chronic lymphocytic leukemia. The chain's CDR3 is CASSLAGLGNTIYF. CDR3 nucleotides: TGCGCCAGCAGCTTGGCAGGGTTAGGAAACACCATATATTTT.